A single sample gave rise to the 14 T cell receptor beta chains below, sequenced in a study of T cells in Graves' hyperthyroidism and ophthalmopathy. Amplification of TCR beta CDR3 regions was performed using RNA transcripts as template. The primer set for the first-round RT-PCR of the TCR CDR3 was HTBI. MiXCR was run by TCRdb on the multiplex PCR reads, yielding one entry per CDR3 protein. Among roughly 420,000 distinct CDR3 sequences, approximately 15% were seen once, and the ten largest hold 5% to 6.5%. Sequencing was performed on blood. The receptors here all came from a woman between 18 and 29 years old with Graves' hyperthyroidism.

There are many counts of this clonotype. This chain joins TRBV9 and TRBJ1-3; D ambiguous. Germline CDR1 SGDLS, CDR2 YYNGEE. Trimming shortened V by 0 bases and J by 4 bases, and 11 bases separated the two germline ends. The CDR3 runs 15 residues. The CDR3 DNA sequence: TGTGCCAGCAGCGTAGATTGGGCGGTCGGAAACACCATATATTTT. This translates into CASSVDWAVGNTIYF.

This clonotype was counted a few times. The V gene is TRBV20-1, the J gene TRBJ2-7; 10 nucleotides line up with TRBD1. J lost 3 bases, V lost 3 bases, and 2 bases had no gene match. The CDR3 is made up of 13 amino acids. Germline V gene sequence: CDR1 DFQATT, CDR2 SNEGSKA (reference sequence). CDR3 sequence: CSASRDRGYEQYF. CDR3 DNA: TGCAGTGCTAGTAGGGACAGGGGCTACGAGCAGTACTTC.

The CDR3 DNA follows: TGTGCCAGTAGTAACGAGTGGGGGAGCAATCAGCCCCAGCATTTT. Its protein product is CASSNEWGSNQPQHF. The chain couples TRBV19 to TRBJ1-5, with D perhaps TRBD1 (5 bases). Trimming took 4 bases from V and 1 from J, leaving 11 bases between them. CDR1 and CDR2 (germline): LNHDA, SQIVND (reference sequence). CDR3 length equals 15 residues. Using reference TRBV19 and TRBJ1-5 for the parts outside the CDR3, the full variable domain is DGGITQSPKYLFRKEGQNVTLSCEQNLNHDAMYWYRQDPGQGLRLIYYSQIVNDFQKGDIAEGYSVSREKKESFPLTVTSAQKNPTAFYLCASSNEWGSNQPQHFGDGTRLSIL.

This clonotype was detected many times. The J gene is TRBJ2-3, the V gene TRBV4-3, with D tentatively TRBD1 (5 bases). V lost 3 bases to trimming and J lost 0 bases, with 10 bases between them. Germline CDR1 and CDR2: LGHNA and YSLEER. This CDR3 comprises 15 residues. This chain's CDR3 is CASSHTRVSTDTQYF. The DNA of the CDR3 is TGCGCCAGCAGCCACACCAGGGTTAGCACAGATACGCAGTATTTT.

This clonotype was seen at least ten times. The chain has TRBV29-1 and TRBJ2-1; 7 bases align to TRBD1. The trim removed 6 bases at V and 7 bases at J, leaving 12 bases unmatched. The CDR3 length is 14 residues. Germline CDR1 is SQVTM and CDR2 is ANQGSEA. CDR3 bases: TGCAGCGTCCTGGACAGGTGGTTCCAGAATGAGCAGTTCTTC. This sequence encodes CSVLDRWFQNEQFF.

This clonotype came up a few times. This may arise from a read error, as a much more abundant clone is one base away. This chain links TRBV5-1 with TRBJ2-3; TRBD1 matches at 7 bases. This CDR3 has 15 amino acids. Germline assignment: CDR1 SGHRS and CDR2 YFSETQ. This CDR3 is CASSFNRGETGTQYF. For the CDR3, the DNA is TGCGCCAGCAGCTTTAACAGGGGTGAGACAGGTACGCAGTATTTT.

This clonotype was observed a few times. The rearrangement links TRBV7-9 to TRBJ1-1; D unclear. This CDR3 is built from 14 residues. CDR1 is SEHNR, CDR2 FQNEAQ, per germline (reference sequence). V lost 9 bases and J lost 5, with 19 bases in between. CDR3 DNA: TGTGCCAGTAGTTTGACATCCCGTGGGACTGAAGCTTTCTTT. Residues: CASSLTSRGTEAFF.

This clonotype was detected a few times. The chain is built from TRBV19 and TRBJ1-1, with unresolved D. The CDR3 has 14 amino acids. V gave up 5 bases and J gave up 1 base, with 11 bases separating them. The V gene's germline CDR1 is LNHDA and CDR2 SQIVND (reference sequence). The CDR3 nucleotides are TGTGCCAGTAGTGCCACTCCGGGGAACACTGAAGCTTTCTTT. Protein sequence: CASSATPGNTEAFF.

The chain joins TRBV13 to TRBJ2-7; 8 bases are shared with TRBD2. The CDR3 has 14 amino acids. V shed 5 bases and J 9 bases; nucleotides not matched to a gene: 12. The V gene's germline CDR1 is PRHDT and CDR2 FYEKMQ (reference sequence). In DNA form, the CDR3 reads TGTGCCAGCAGCAATCGGGGGGGGGGCCAAGGGCAGTACTTC. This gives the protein CASSNRGGGQGQYF.

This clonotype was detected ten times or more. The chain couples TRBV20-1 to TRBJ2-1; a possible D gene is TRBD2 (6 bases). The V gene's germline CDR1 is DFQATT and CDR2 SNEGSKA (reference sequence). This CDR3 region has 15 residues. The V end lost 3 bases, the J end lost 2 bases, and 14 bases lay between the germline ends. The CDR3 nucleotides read TGCAGTGCTAGGATGGGACTCGTCGCCTACAATGAGCAGTTCTTC. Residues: CSARMGLVAYNEQFF.

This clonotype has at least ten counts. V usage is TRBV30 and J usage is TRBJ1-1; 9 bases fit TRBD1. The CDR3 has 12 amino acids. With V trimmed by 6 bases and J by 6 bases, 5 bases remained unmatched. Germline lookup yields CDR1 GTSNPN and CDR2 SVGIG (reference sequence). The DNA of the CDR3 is TGTGCCTGTATACAGGGGGCGGCTGAAGCTTTCTTT. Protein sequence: CACIQGAAEAFF.

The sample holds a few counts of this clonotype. DNA for the CDR3: TGTGCCAGCAGCTTCCCCCCGCGACTAGCGGGAGGGCCAGACCAAGAGACCCAGTACTTC. This encodes CASSFPPRLAGGPDQETQYF. The chain has TRBV7-9 and TRBJ2-5, with 14 bases aligning to TRBD2. Germline-derived CDR1 and CDR2 are SEHNR and FQNEAQ (reference sequence). The CDR3 runs to 20 residues. The V segment lost 3 bases and the J segment 0 bases; nucleotides outside the gene matches: 12.

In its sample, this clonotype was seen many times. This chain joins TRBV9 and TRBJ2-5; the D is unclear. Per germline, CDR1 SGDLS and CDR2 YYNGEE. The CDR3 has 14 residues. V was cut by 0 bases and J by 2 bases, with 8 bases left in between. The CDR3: CASSVDTAQETQYF. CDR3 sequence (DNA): TGTGCCAGCAGCGTAGACACAGCTCAAGAGACCCAGTACTTC.

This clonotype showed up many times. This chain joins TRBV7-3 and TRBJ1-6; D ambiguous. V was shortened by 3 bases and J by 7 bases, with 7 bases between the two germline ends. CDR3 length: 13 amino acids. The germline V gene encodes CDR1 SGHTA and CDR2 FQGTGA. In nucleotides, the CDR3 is TGTGCCAGCAGCTTTTCGGGGAATTCACCCCTCCACTTT. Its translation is CASSFSGNSPLHF.